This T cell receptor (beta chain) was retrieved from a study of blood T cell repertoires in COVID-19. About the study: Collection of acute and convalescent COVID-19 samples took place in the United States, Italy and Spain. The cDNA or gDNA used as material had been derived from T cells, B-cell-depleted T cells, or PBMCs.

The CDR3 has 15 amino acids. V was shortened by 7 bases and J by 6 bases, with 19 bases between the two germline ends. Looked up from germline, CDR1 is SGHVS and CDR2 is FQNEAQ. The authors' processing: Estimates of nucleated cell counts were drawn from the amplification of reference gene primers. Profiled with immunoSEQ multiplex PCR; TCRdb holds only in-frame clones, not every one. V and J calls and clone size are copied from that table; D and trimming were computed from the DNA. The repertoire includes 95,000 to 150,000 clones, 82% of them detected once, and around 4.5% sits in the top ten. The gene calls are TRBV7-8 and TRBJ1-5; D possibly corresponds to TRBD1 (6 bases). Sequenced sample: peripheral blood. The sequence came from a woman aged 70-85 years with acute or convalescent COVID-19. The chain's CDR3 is CASTPGQGYSQPQHF. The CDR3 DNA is TGTGCCAGCACCCCGGGGCAGGGGTATAGTCAGCCCCAGCATTTT.